These 12 T cell receptor beta chains were all obtained from the same sample, sequenced in a study of blood T cell repertoires in COVID-19. TCRdb's copy holds only in-frame clones and misses some; the assay was immunoSEQ multiplex PCR. In the table there are 100,000 or so clones, 85% to 90% of which are singletons. The sequenced sample was peripheral blood. These receptors all stem from a woman aged 80 or over with acute or convalescent COVID-19.

The chain couples TRBV10-1 to TRBJ2-1; 11 positions agree with TRBD2. The CDR3 is 18 amino acids. J was trimmed by 2 bases and V by 0 bases; bases with no gene match: 6. CDR1 is WNHNN, CDR2 SYGVQD, per germline (reference sequence). CDR3 coding DNA: TGCGCCAGCAGTGAGTCGTGGAGACTAGCGGGGCCCTACAATGAGCAGTTCTTC. This encodes CASSESWRLAGPYNEQFF.

This clone was recorded once. The V call is TRBV30, the J call TRBJ1-1; unclear D gene. V lost 0 bases and J lost 4, with 12 bases in between. Germline CDR1 GTSNPN, CDR2 SVGIG (reference sequence). This CDR3 region has 14 residues. The DNA for the CDR3 is TGTGCCTGGAGTGTACGACGAGGCGCCACTGAAGCTTTCTTT. Its translation: CAWSVRRGATEAFF.

V usage is TRBV7-2 and J usage is TRBJ1-5, with 9 bases that match TRBD1. The junction had 5 bases not matched to a gene; V was cut back by 0 bases and J by 2 bases. Per germline, CDR1 SGHTA and CDR2 FQGNSA. The CDR3 extends over 17 amino acids. The CDR3 loop is CASSLAPRTGGNQPQHF. CDR3 in DNA: TGTGCCAGCAGCTTAGCCCCCCGGACAGGGGGCAATCAGCCCCAGCATTTT.

The gene calls are TRBV19 and TRBJ1-2; no definite D call. The CDR3 extends over 14 amino acids. V was shortened by 3 bases and J by 4 bases, with 12 bases between the two germline ends. Per germline, CDR1 LNHDA and CDR2 SQIVND (reference sequence). This CDR3 is CASSIPGFSYGYTF. The DNA of the CDR3 is TGTGCCAGTAGTATCCCAGGTTTTAGCTATGGCTACACCTTC.

V and J are TRBV28 and TRBJ2-7; 7 bases agree with TRBD2. V was pared by 4 bases and J by 2 bases, with 2 bases of the junction left unmatched. From germline, CDR1 is MDHEN and CDR2 SYDVKM. CDR3 length: 13 residues. The CDR3: CASSSGLTYEQYF. The CDR3 coding sequence is TGTGCCAGCAGTTCGGGACTAACCTACGAGCAGTACTTC.

This clone appeared a few times. The V gene is TRBV18, the J gene TRBJ1-6, with TRBD1 identical over 8 bases. CDR3 size: 15 residues. CDR1 is KGHSH and CDR2 is LQKENI in the germline V gene. V trimming: 2 bases; J trimming: 3 bases; junction bases outside the gene matches: 0. In DNA, the CDR3 is TGTGCCAGCTCACCAGGGACAGGCTATAATTCACCCCTCCACTTT. This translates into CASSPGTGYNSPLHF.

The chain joins TRBV7-9 to TRBJ2-7; D is ambiguous. V lost 5 bases and J 3 bases, leaving 17 bases between the germline ends. Germline assignment: CDR1 SEHNR and CDR2 FQNEAQ (reference sequence). The CDR3 extends over 15 amino acids. The CDR3 bases are TGTGCCAGCAGCCAAAGTAAATACAGTGACTACGAGCAGTACTTC. Translating it yields CASSQSKYSDYEQYF.

J is TRBJ1-5 and V is TRBV6-2 or TRBV6-3; no reliable D call. V lost 0 bases to trimming and J lost 0 bases, with 15 bases between them. Germline V gives CDR1 MNHEY, CDR2 SVGEGT. The CDR3 is made up of 18 amino acids. DNA for the CDR3: TGTGCCAGCAGTTACTCGACACCAGTCAGAGATAGCAATCAGCCCCAGCATTTT. Translation: CASSYSTPVRDSNQPQHF.

This chain connects TRBV7-9 to TRBJ2-5, with 11 bases that match TRBD2. Germline loops: CDR1 SEHNR, CDR2 FQNEAQ (reference sequence). The CDR3 is made up of 17 amino acids. V dropped 2 bases and J dropped 5; count of bases not matched to a gene: 10. The CDR3 region has the DNA TGTGCCAGCAGCTTAACTAGCGGGGGAACGTTGTGGGAGACCCAGTACTTC. This translates into CASSLTSGGTLWETQYF. Full variable domain (remainder filled in from reference TRBV7-9 and TRBJ2-5): DTGVSQNPRHKITKRGQNVTFRCDPISEHNRLYWYRQTLGQGPEFLTYFQNEAQLEKSRLLSDRFSAERPKGSFSTLEIQRTEQGDSAMYLCASSLTSGGTLWETQYFGPGTRLLVL.

This clone has only one observation. The gene calls are TRBV5-6 and TRBJ1-1; the match to TRBD1 covers 8 bases. From germline, CDR1 is SGHDT and CDR2 YYEEEE. CDR3 length: 14 amino acids. The junction had 3 bases not matched to a gene; V was cut back by 0 bases and J by 5 bases. The CDR3 coding sequence is TGTGCCAGCAGCTTGGGCAGGGGGCGGACTGAAGCTTTCTTT. It yields the protein CASSLGRGRTEAFF.

The chain carries TRBV28 and TRBJ1-1; no reliable D call. The CDR3 is made up of 13 amino acids. The germline V and J ends were trimmed by 6 bases and 2 bases, with 10 bases remaining between them. Germline assignment: CDR1 MDHEN and CDR2 SYDVKM. The CDR3 reads CASSRSTNTEAFF. DNA for the CDR3: TGTGCCAGCAGCCGCTCAACAAACACTGAAGCTTTCTTT.

The CDR3 DNA follows: TGTGCCAGCAGAGACGACAGGGATCGCTACACCTTC. Amino acids: CASRDDRDRYTF. V is TRBV6-5 and J is TRBJ1-2; TRBD1 matches 7 bases. Germline CDR1 MNHEY, CDR2 SVGAGI. The junction had 7 bases not matched to a gene; V was cut back by 6 bases and J by 9 bases. The CDR3 runs 12 residues.